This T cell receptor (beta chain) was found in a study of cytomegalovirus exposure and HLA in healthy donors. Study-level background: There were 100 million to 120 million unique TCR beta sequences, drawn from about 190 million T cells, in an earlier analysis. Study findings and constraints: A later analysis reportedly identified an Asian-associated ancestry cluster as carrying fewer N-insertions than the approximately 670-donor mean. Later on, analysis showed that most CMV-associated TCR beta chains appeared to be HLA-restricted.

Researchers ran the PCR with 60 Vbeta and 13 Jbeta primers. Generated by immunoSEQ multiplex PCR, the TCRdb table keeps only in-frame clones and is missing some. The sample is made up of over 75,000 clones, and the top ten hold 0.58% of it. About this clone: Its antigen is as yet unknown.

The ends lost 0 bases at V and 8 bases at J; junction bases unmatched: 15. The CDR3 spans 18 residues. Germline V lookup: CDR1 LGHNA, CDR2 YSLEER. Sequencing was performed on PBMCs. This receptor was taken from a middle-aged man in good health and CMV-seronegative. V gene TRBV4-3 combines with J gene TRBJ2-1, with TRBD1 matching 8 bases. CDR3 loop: CASSQDTRGTGGSYEQFF. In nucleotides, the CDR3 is TGCGCCAGCAGCCAAGATACGCGGGGCACAGGGGGTAGCTATGAGCAGTTCTTC.